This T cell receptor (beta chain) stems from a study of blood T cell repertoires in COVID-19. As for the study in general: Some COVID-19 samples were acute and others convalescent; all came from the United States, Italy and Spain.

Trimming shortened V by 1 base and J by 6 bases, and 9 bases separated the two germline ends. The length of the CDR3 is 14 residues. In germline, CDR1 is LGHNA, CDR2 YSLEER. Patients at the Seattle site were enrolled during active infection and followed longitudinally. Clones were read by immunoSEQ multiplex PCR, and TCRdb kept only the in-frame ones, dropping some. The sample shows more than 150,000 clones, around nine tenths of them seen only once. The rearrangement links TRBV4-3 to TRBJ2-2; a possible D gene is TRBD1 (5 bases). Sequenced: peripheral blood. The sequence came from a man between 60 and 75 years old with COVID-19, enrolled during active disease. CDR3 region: CASSQGSGSGELFF. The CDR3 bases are TGCGCCAGCAGCCAAGGATCAGGGTCCGGGGAGCTGTTTTTT.